The clone carrying this TCR beta chain was counted ten times or more. The antigen is unknown. CDR3 size: 16 residues. The ends were cut back, 1 base at V and 0 bases at J, with 13 bases in the middle. CDR1 is SGHVS, CDR2 FQNEAQ, per germline. These data originate in a study of T cell repertoires in cytomegalovirus infection. Regarding the study as a whole: HLA-C-restricted TCR beta clonotypes specific for CMV led the ex vivo response.

TCRdb called the reads again in MiXCR, with one record for every CDR3 protein. Found here are about 310,000 distinct CDR3 sequences, about a sixth of them singletons; the top ten hold around 12%. This receptor was obtained from a human donor in good health (CMV status not recorded). Some clones in this sample may be carry-over from other donors' samples. Sequencing was carried out using PBMCs. The chain uses TRBV7-8 and TRBJ2-7, with D perhaps TRBD1 or TRBD2 (5 bases each). CDR3 region: CASSLVPGTTSYEQYF. The CDR3 DNA reads TGTGCCAGCAGCTTAGTCCCGGGGACCACCTCCTACGAGCAGTACTTC.